The sequence of this T cell receptor beta chain was determined in a study of a mutant IDH1 vaccine in newly diagnosed glioma (dated by TCRdb to about 2021). With respect to the entire study: Across visits V03 through V10, patients got a total of eight vaccinations, given in weeks 1, 3, 5, 7, 11, 15, 19 and 23. Vaccination was initiated 4-6 weeks after radiotherapy alone, or concurrently with temozolomide cycles in the chemotherapy-containing groups. Of the approximately 30 treated patients, approximately 62% were male and around 40% were female, and the mean age was approximately 40 years. Prior to enrollment, standard therapy consisting of radiotherapy alone, temozolomide alone, or radiochemotherapy with temozolomide had been administered to patients, with the combination being received by most patients. Peripheral blood samples were drawn at six visits, namely V03 (baseline), V05, V07, V10, V12 and V13. Longitudinal TCRB deep sequencing was done for 25 to 30 treated patients, wherever samples were available for exploratory analyses. The study at large found these results: It was noted by the authors that analyses of patient blood samples could not be reproduced owing to sample limitations. Availability determined which PBMC samples were chosen for TCRB deep sequencing. Immune responses induced by the vaccine were seen in roughly 95% of patients across multiple MHC alleles. Changes in the top peripheral T cell clonotypes picked up by TCRB sequencing did not appear to be linked to pseudoprogression.

Remarks on this clone: Its antigen specificity is not known. The record has no base qualities; no much larger clone is one base away.

Based on the germline V gene, the CDR1 and CDR2 sequences are LGHNA and YSLEER. At the junction V is shortened by 1 base and J by 4 bases; bases outside the gene matches: 14. From the cysteine through the phenylalanine, the CDR3 covers 18 amino acids. The DNA shown is the 54-base CDR3, in frame from base 1. Library generation was performed with the immunoSEQ multiplex PCR assay. Following the manufacturer's protocol, the hsTCRB Kit was used to amplify rearranged TCR beta chain sequences. An Illumina MiSeq was used to sequence the TCRB libraries. On the authors' methods: The kit vendor's proprietary platform handled demultiplexing, trimming and gene mapping. Sourced from immuneACCESS, this table was stored by TCRdb with only in-frame sequences that have V and J called. A share of the clones is absent; for the studies checked, an unresolved V gene accounts for under half, and the remainder has no known explanation. V and J calls and clone size are those listed in that table; D and trimming were worked out from the DNA. The sample has 120,000 or so clones on record, around three quarters of them singletons. Around 5.5% of the sample rests with the top ten.

This specimen's time point label, interpreted: week 11, during vaccination. Each vaccine dose, consisting of 300 ug of a 20-mer mutant IDH1 peptide in Montanide, was administered subcutaneously with topical imiquimod. Newly diagnosed WHO grade 3 or 4 IDH1-mutant astrocytomas showing loss of nuclear ATRX were present in the donors. The samples were drawn from NOA16, a multicentre, single-arm, open-label phase I trial in Germany that tested a mutant IDH1 peptide vaccine in humans for the first time. Genomic DNA for TCRB sequencing was extracted from EDTA blood using the DNeasy Blood and Tissue Kit. This TCR came from a man in his forties with glioma. The rearranged segments are TRBV4-3 and TRBJ1-2, with 8 bases in between that match TRBD1. Sequences were derived from PBMCs, sampled from a glioma patient whose treatment included an IDH1 peptide vaccine. DNA sequence: TGCGCCAGCAGCCAAGCAAGGTCCCAGAACAGGGGGATCTATGGCTACACCTTC. This translates into CASSQARSQNRGIYGYTF.